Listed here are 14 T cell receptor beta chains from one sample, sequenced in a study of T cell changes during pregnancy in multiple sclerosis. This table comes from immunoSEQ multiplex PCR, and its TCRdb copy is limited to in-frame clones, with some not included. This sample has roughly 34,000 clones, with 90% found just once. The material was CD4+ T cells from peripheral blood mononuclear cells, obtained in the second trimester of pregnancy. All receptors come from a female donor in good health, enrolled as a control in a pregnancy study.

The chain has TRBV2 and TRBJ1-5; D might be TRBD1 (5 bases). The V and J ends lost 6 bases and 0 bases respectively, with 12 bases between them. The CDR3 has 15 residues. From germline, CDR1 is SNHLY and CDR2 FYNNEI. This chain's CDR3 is CASRAKTDSNQPQHF. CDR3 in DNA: TGTGCCAGCAGGGCAAAGACAGATAGCAATCAGCCCCAGCATTTT. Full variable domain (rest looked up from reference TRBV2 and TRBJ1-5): EPEVTQTPSHQVTQMGQEVILRCVPISNHLYFYWYRQILGQKVEFLVSFYNNEISEKSEIFDDQFSVERPDGSNFTLKIRSTKLEDSAMYFCASRAKTDSNQPQHFGDGTRLSIL.

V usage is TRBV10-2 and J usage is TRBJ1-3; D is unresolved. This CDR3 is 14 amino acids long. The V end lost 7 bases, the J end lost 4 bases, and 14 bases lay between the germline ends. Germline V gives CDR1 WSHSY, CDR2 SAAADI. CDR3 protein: CASTAAVRGNTIYF. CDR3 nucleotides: TGCGCCAGCACCGCGGCGGTCCGAGGAAACACCATATATTTT.

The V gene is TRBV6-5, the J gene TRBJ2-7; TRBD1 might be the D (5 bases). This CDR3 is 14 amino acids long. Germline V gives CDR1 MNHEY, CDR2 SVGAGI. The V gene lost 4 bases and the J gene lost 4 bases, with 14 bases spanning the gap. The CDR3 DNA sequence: TGTGCCAGCAGTTCCCTGGCCAGGGTTTACGAGCAGTACTTC. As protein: CASSSLARVYEQYF.

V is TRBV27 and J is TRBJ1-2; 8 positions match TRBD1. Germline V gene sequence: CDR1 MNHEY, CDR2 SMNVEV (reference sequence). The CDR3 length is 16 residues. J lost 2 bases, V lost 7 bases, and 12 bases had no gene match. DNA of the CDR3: TGTGCCAGCAAGGGCCAGGGGGCGCGAGGAAACTATGGCTACACCTTC. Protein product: CASKGQGARGNYGYTF.

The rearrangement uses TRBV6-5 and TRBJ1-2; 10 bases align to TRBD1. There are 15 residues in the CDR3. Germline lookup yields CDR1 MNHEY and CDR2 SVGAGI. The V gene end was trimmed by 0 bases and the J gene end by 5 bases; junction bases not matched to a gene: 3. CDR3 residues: CASSYSAGQGYGYTF. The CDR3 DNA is TGTGCCAGCAGTTACTCTGCGGGACAGGGGTATGGCTACACCTTC.

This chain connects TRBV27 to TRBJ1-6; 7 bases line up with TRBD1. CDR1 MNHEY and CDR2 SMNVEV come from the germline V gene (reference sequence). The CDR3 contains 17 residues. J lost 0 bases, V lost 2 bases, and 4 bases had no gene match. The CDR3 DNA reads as TGTGCCAGCAGTTTAAAGGGGGCGGGCTCCTATAATTCACCCCTCCACTTT. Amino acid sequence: CASSLKGAGSYNSPLHF.

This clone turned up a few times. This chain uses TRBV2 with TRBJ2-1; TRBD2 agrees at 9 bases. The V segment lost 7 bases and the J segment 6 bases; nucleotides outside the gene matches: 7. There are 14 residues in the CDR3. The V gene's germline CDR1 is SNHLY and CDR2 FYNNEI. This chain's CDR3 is CASNGGLASNEQFF. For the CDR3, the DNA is TGTGCCAGCAATGGTGGACTAGCGAGCAATGAGCAGTTCTTC.

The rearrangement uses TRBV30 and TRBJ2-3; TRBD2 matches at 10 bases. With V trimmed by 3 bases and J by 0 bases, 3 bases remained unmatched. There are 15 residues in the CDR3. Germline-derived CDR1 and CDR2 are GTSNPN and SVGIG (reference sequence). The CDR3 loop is CAWSVLAGSTDTQYF. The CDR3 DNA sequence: TGTGCCTGGAGCGTACTAGCGGGGAGCACAGATACGCAGTATTTT.

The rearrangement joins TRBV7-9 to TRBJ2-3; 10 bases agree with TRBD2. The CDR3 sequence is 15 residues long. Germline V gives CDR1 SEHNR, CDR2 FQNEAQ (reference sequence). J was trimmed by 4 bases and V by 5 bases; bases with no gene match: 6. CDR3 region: CASSHGLAESDTQYF. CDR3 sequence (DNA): TGTGCCAGCAGCCATGGACTAGCGGAGTCAGATACGCAGTATTTT.

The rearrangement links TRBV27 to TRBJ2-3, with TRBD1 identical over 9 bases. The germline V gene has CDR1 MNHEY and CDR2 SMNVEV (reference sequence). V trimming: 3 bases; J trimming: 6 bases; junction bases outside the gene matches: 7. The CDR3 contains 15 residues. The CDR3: CASSFGQGTLDTQYF. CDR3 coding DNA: TGTGCCAGCAGTTTTGGACAGGGGACCTTGGATACGCAGTATTTT.

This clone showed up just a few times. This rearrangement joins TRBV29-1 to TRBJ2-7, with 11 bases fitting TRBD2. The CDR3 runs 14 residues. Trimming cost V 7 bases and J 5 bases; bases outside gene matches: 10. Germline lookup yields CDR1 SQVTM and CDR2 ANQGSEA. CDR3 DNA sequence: TGCAGCGCCTCTGAACTAGCGGGAGTAAACGAGCAGTACTTC. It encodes CSASELAGVNEQYF.

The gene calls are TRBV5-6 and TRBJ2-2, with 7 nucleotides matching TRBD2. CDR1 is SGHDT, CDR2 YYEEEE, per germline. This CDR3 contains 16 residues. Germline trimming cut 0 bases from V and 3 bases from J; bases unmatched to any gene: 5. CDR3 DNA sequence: TGTGCCAGCAGCTTGGAGCGCGGGGGATACACCGGGGAGCTGTTTTTT. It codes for CASSLERGGYTGELFF.

The CDR3 DNA is TGTGCCAGCAGTGCGTACGGGGAGGAGATCTATGGCTACACCTTC. Protein product: CASSAYGEEIYGYTF. The chain recombines TRBV27 with TRBJ1-2; D gene uncertain. The CDR3 has 15 residues. CDR1 is MNHEY, CDR2 SMNVEV, per germline (reference sequence). Trimming shortened V by 5 bases and J by 4 bases, and 17 bases separated the two germline ends.

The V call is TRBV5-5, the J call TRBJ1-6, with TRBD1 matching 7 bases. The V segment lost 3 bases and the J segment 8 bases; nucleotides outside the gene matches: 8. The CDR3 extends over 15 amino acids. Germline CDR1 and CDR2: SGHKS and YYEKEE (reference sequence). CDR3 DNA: TGTGCCAGCAGCTATTCGACAGGGCGCGATTCACCCCTCCACTTT. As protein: CASSYSTGRDSPLHF.